The subject of this entry is one TCR beta chain. Its antigen remains unidentified. Germline V lookup: CDR1 ENHRY, CDR2 SYGVKD. V shed 6 bases and J 3 bases; nucleotides not matched to a gene: 9. The CDR3 totals 15 residues. The data were produced by immunoSEQ multiplex PCR, yet TCRdb's version contains in-frame clones alone and is incomplete. The table includes 150,000 or so clones, around 82% detected once. These data come from a study of cytotoxic CD8 clonotypes in ibrutinib-treated CLL. The wider study: The subjects consisted of roughly twelve relapsed/refractory and roughly 15 treatment-naive individuals, with some 18 IGHV unmutated.

Cryopreserved PBMCs provided approximately 2.2 micrograms of genomic DNA for the TCR beta libraries. Findings and limits, study-wide: The study found baseline clonality above age-matched healthy donors, tracking circulating CD8+ T-cell counts.

This specimen was PBMCs, taken after 36 months of ibrutinib treatment. The TCR comes from a human donor with chronic lymphocytic leukemia. The chain is built from TRBV10-3 and TRBJ2-7, with 9 bases lining up with TRBD2. The DNA for the CDR3 is TGTGCCATCAGGTCGTCTAGCGGGGAGATCTACGAGCAGTACTTC. Its protein product is CAIRSSSGEIYEQYF.